This entry features one T cell receptor beta chain sequence. The data were taken from a study of neoadjuvant anti-PD-1 for oral cavity cancer. Time point reported: after neoadjuvant nivolumab, at surgical resection. Trimming removed 2 bases from V and 7 bases from J, with 23 bases in between. Germline CDR1 MDHEN, CDR2 SYDVKM. This CDR3 region has 17 residues. Only in-frame clones appear in the TCRdb table, and some are missing; sequencing was by immunoSEQ multiplex PCR. The data contain approximately 42,000 clones, 60% to 80% of them singletons. The rearrangement joins TRBV28 to TRBJ1-2, with D possibly TRBD1 on 6 matching bases. This TCR came from a person between 40 and 85 years old with oral cavity squamous cell carcinoma. The sequenced sample was PBMCs, obtained after nivolumab (anti-PD-1) treatment. CDR3 region: CASSLKGRGWAGIGYTF. In DNA form, the CDR3 reads TGTGCCAGCAGTTTAAAGGGTAGGGGGTGGGCCGGCATTGGCTACACCTTC.